Listed here is a single TCR beta chain. No antigen is known for it. In the same sample, other DNA sequences code for this CDR3. These data originate in a study of shared clonotypes between healthy human individuals. Study-level points and caveats: The study drew on few donors, limiting represented genetic and exposure-history diversity.

The table came from immunoSEQ multiplex PCR; TCRdb's copy has only in-frame clones and leaves some out. The data show some 2,000,000 clones, around 95% seen once. Germline V gene data show CDR1 as SGHTA and CDR2 as FQGTGA. The length of the CDR3 is 13 residues. The V end lost 4 bases, the J end lost 0 bases, and 7 bases lay between the germline ends. The clonotype comes from a man between 18 and 35 years old in good health. The sequenced sample consisted of naive CD4+ T cells sorted from blood. Subset in this sample: CD45RA+ positively selected. The rearrangement uses TRBV7-3 and TRBJ2-7; D is possibly TRBD1 or TRBD2 (5 bases each). The CDR3 nucleotides are TGTGCCAGCAGCTCCGGGGCCTCCTACGAGCAGTACTTC. Protein: CASSSGASYEQYF.